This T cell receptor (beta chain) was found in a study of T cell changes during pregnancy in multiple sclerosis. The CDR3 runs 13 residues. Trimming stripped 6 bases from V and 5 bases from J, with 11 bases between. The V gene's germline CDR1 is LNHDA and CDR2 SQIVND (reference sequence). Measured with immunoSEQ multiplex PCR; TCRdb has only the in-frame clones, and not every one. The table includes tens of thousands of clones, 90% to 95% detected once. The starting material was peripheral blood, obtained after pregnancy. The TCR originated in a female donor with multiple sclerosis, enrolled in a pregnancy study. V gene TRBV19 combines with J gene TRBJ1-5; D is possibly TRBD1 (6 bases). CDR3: CASRWDTDQPQHF. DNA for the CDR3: TGTGCCAGTAGATGGGACACAGATCAGCCCCAGCATTTT.